Listed below are T cell receptor beta chains from one sample, sequenced in a study of T-cell memory formation after mild COVID-19. TCRdb called the 5' RACE reads again in MiXCR, with one record for every CDR3 protein. This sample carries under 400,000 distinct CDR3 sequences, around a fifth of them seen once, and the ten largest clones take under 15%. The source material was PBMCs or a T cell subset sorted from them (not recorded which). The receptors were sampled from an adult woman who had mild COVID-19 (a few samples of this study predate the infection). Cell type and time point are not known. CDR3s include the opening cysteine and the closing phenylalanine or tryptophan. D genes are given only for firm matches. Clone size is stated in some rows and not others, as once, few, many or a class when expanded.

d_call j_call clone_size v_call cdr3_nt cdr3_aa
TRBD1 TRBJ2-7 few TRBV4-1 TGCGCCAGCAGCTTCAGGACAGGGACCCACGAGCAGTACTTC CASSFRTGTHEQYF
TRBD2 TRBJ2-1 many TRBV12-3/TRBV12-4 TGTGCCAGCAGTTTTAGGCGGGAGGGATATTACAATGAGCAGTTCTTC CASSFRREGYYNEQFF
NA TRBJ2-7 once TRBV20-1 TGCAGTGCTAGAGGCTGGGGACTCTACGAGCAGTACTTC CSARGWGLYEQYF
TRBD1 TRBJ2-3 few TRBV14 TGTGCCAGCAGCCATTTCGGACAGGGAACAGATACGCAGTATTTT CASSHFGQGTDTQYF
TRBD1 TRBJ2-3 NA TRBV5-1 TGCGCCAGCAGCTTCGGGACAGGGGGAAAAACAGATACGCAGTATTTT CASSFGTGGKTDTQYF
NA TRBJ2-5 NA TRBV5-4 TGTGCCAGCAGCCCAGGGGGTTCTGCGGGAGACCCGGAGACCCAGTACTTC CASSPGGSAGDPETQYF
TRBD1 TRBJ1-2 NA TRBV5-1 TGCGCCAGCAGCTCTCGGGACAGAGGAGGCTACACCTTC CASSSRDRGGYTF
TRBD2 TRBJ2-3 few TRBV19 TGTGCCACCGGACTAGCTTATAGCACAGATACGCAGTATTTT CATGLAYSTDTQYF
NA TRBJ1-2 NA TRBV5-6 TGTGCCAGCAGCTTCGCCCATGGCTACACCTTC CASSFAHGYTF
NA TRBJ1-3 NA TRBV4-3 TGCGCCAGCAGCCAAGGGGCCGGCTCCTACTCTGGAAACACCATATATTTT CASSQGAGSYSGNTIYF
NA TRBJ2-5 few TRBV7-9 TGTGCCAGCAGCTCTAATCGGGGAGGACAGCAAGAGACCCAGTACTTC CASSSNRGGQQETQYF
NA TRBJ1-1 NA TRBV19 TGTGCCAGTAGACCCACCGGGACCGGTAACACTGAAGCTTTCTTT CASRPTGTGNTEAFF
NA TRBJ2-3 few TRBV7-9 TGTGCCAGCAGCCCAGGACTGACTAGCACAGATACGCAGTATTTT CASSPGLTSTDTQYF
NA TRBJ1-1 NA TRBV29-1 TGCAGCGTTGACGATGGCGGGACTGAAGCTTTCTTT CSVDDGGTEAFF
TRBD1 TRBJ1-1 NA TRBV27 TGTGCCAGCAGTTTCCCCTCACCGGGACAGGGAGGTAGCACTGAAGCTTTCTTT CASSFPSPGQGGSTEAFF
NA TRBJ2-3 few TRBV4-1 TGCGCCAGCAGCCACCCCCCTGCAGGGAAGGCAGATACGCAGTATTTT CASSHPPAGKADTQYF
TRBD1 TRBJ1-1 NA TRBV6-5 TGTGCCAGCCTCCCTACAGGGGGCACTGAAGCTTTCTTT CASLPTGGTEAFF
TRBD2 TRBJ2-7 NA TRBV7-9 TGTGCCAGCAGCGGCCTCCCCGGGACTAGCGAGTCCTACGAGCAGTACTTC CASSGLPGTSESYEQYF
NA TRBJ2-1 NA TRBV5-1 TGCGCCAGCAGCTCCCGACTAGTAGGATCGGATGAGCAGTTCTTC CASSSRLVGSDEQFF
NA TRBJ1-3 NA TRBV6-6 TGTGCCAGCAGTTACTGGGGGCAGAGCTCTGGAAACACCATATATTTT CASSYWGQSSGNTIYF
TRBD1 TRBJ1-2 NA TRBV7-3 TGTGCCAGCAGCTTACAGACAGGGGGCGCGGCATCTGGCTACACCTTC CASSLQTGGAASGYTF
NA TRBJ1-1 NA TRBV7-9 TGTGCCAGCTACTTGGGTGGGCGGGGAACTGAAGCTTTCTTT CASYLGGRGTEAFF
NA TRBJ2-1 NA TRBV21-1 TGTGCCAGCAGCAAAGCGGGGGGACTAGCGGGAGCCAGCTCCTACAATGAGCAGTTCTTC CASSKAGGLAGASSYNEQFF